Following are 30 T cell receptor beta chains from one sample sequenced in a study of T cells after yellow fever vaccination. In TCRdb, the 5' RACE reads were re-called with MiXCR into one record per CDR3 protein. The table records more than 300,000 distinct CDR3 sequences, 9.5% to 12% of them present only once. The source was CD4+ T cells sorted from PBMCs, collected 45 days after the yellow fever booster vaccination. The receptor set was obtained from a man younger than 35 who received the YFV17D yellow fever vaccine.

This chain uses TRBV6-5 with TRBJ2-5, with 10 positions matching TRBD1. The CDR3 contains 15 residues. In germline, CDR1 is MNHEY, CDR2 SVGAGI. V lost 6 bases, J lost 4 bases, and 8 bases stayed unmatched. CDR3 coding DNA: TGTGCCAGCAGCCCCGAGGGACAGGGGTTAGAGACCCAGTACTTC. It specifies CASSPEGQGLETQYF.

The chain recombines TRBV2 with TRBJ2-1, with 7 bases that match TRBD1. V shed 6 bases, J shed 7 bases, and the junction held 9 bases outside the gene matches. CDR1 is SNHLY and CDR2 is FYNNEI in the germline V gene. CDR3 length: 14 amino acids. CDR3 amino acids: CASSGDRVGNEQFF. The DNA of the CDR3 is TGTGCCAGCAGCGGAGACAGGGTAGGGAATGAGCAGTTCTTC.

CDR3 in DNA: TGCAGTGCTAGAGTGGGTCTGAAGTTAGGGGAGAAGACCCAGTACTTC. It translates to CSARVGLKLGEKTQYF. The rearrangement uses TRBV20-1 and TRBJ2-5, with D perhaps given as TRBD1 or TRBD2 (5 bases each). Trimming cost V 1 base and J 6 bases, with 21 bases left between them. The length of the CDR3 is 16 residues. Germline-derived CDR1 and CDR2 are DFQATT and SNEGSKA (reference sequence).

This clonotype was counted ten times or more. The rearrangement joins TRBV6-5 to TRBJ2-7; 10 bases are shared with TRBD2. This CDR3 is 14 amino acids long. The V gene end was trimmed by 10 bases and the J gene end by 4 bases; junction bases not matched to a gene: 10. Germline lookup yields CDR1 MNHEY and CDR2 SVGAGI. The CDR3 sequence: CATHNSGGRYEQYF. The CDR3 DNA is TGTGCCACGCACAATAGCGGGGGGCGTTACGAGCAGTACTTC.

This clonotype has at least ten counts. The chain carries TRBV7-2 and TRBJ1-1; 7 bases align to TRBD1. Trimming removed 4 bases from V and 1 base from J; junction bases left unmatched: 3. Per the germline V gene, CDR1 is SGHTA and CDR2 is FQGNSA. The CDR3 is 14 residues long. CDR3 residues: CASSYRDRNTEAFF. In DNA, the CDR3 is TGTGCCAGCAGCTACCGGGACAGGAACACTGAAGCTTTCTTT. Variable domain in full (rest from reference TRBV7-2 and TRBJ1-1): GAGVSQSPSNKVTEKGKDVELRCDPISGHTALYWYRQSLGQGLEFLIYFQGNSAPDKSGLPSDRFSAERTGGSVSTLTIQRTQQEDSAVYLCASSYRDRNTEAFFGQGTRLTVV.

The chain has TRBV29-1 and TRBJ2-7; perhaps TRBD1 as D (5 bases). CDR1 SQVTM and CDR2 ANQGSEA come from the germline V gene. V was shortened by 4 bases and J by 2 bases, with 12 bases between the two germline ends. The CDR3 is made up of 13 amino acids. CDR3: CSVGAGFTYEQYF. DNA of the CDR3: TGCAGCGTTGGGGCAGGGTTTACCTACGAGCAGTACTTC.

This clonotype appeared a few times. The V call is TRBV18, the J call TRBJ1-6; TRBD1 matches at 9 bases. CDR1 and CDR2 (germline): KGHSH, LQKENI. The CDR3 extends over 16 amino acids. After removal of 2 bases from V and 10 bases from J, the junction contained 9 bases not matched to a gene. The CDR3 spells CASSPVLGTGTSPLHF. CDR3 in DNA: TGTGCCAGCTCACCAGTCCTCGGGACAGGGACATCACCCCTCCACTTT.

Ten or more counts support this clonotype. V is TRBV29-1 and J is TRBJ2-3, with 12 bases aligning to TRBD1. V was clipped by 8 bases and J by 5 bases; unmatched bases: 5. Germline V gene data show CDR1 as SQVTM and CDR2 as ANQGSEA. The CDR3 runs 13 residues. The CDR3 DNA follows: TGCAGCTCAAGGGACAGGGGGCAAGATACGCAGTATTTT. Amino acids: CSSRDRGQDTQYF.

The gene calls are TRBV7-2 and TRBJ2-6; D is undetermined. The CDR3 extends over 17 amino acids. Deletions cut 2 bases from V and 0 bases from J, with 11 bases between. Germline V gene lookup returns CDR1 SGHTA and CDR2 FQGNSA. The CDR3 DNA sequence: TGTGCCAGCAGCTTAACCCCGGGCGCCTCTGGGGCCAACGTCCTGACTTTC. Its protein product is CASSLTPGASGANVLTF.

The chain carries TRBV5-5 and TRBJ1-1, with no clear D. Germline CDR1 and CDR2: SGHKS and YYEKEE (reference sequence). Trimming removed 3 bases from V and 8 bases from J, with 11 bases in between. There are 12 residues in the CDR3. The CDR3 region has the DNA TGTGCCAGCAGCTGGACCGGGAGAGAAGCTTTCTTT. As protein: CASSWTGREAFF.

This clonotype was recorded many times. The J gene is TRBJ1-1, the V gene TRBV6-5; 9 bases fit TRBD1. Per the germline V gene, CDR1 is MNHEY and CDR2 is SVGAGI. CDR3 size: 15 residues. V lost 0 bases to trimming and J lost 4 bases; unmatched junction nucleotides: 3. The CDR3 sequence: CASSYSGQGSTEAFF. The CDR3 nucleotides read TGTGCCAGCAGTTACTCCGGACAGGGGAGCACTGAAGCTTTCTTT.

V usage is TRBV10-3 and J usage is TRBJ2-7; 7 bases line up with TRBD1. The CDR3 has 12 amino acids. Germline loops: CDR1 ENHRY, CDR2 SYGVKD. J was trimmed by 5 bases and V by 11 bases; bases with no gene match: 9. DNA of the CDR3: TGTGCCCTCCGGGACAGCACCCACGAGCAGTACTTC. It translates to CALRDSTHEQYF.

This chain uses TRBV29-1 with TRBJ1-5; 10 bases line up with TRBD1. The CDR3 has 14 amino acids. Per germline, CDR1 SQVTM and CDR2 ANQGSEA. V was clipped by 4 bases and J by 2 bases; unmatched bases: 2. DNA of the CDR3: TGCAGCGTTGGGGACAGGGGTGGCAATCAGCCCCAGCATTTT. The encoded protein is CSVGDRGGNQPQHF.

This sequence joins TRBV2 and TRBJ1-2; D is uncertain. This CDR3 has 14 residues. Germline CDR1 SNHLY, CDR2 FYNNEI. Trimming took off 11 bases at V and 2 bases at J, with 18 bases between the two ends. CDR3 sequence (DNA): TGTGCCTCAGCGGTCCGCAGCTTAAACTATGGCTACACCTTC. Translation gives CASAVRSLNYGYTF.

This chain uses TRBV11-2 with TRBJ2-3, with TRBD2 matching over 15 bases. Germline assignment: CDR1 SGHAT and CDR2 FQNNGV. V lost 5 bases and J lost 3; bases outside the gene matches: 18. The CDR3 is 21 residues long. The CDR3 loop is CASSPGGGLAGGAVGTDTQYF. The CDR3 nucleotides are TGTGCCAGCAGCCCGGGAGGGGGACTAGCGGGGGGAGCGGTAGGGACAGATACGCAGTATTTT.

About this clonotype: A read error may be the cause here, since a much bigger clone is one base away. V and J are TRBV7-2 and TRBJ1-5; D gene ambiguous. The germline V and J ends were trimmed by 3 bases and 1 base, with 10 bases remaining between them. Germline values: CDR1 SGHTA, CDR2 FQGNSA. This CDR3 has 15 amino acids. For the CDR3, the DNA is TGTGCCAGCAGCTTGGGCCCAGCGAGCAATCAGCCCCAGCATTTT. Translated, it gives CASSLGPASNQPQHF. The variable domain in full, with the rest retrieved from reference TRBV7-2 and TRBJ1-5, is GAGVSQSPSNKVTEKGKDVELRCDPISGHTALYWYRQSLGQGLEFLIYFQGNSAPDKSGLPSDRFSAERTGGSVSTLTIQRTQQEDSAVYLCASSLGPASNQPQHFGDGTRLSIL.

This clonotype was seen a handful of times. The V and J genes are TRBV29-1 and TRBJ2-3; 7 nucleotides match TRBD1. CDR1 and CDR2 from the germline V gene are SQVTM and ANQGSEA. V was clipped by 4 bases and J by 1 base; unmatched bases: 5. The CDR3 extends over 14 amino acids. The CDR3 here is CSVVDRDGTDTQYF. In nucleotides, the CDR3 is TGCAGCGTTGTTGACAGGGATGGCACAGATACGCAGTATTTT.

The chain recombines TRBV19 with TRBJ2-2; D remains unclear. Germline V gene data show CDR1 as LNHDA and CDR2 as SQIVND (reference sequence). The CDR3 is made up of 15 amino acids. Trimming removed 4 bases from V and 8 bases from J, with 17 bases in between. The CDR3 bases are TGTGCCAGTAGTAGGTGGGGTAGGTTGCGTGGGGAGCTGTTTTTT. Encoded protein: CASSRWGRLRGELFF.

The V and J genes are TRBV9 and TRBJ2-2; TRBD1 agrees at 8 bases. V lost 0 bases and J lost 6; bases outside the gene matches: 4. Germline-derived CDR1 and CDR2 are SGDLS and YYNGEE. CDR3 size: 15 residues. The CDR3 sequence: CASSVAGGGAGELFF. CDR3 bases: TGTGCCAGCAGCGTAGCAGGGGGCGGGGCCGGGGAGCTGTTTTTT.

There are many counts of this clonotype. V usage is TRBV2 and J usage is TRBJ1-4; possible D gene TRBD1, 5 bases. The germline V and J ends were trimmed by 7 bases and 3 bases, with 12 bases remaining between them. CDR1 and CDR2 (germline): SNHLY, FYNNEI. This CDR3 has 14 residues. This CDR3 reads CASKQWGSNEKLFF. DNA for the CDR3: TGTGCCAGCAAGCAATGGGGGTCTAATGAAAAACTGTTTTTT.

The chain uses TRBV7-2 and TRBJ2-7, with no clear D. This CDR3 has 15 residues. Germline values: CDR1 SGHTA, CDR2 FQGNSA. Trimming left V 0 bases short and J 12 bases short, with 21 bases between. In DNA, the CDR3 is TGTGCCAGCAGCTTAGCCGGGTTAGATTCCTACGGTGGGTACTTC. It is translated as CASSLAGLDSYGGYF.

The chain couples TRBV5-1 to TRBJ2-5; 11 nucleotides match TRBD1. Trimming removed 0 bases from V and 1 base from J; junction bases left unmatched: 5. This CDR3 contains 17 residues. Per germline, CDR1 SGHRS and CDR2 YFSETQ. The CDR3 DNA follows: TGCGCCAGCAGCTTGGCCCCCGGGACAGGGGGCCAAGAGACCCAGTACTTC. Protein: CASSLAPGTGGQETQYF.

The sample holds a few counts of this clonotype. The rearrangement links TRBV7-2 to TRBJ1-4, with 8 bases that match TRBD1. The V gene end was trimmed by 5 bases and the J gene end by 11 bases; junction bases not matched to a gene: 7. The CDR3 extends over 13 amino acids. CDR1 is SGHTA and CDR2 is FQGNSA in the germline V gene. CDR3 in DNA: TGTGCCAGCAGCCTCGGGACAGGCGGGAAACTGTTTTTT. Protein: CASSLGTGGKLFF.

This chain's CDR3 is CASSSTGGNQPQHF. The CDR3 region has the DNA TGTGCCAGCTCATCGACAGGGGGCAATCAGCCCCAGCATTTT. V gene TRBV18 combines with J gene TRBJ1-5; 8 bases map to TRBD1. CDR1 KGHSH and CDR2 LQKENI come from the germline V gene. The CDR3 consists of 14 residues. V lost 5 bases and J lost 2; bases outside the gene matches: 2. The complete variable domain, with remaining parts taken from reference TRBV18 and TRBJ1-5, reads NAGVMQNPRHLVRRRGQEARLRCSPMKGHSHVYWYRQLPEEGLKFMVYLQKENIIDESGMPKERFSAEFPKEGPSILRIQQVVRGDSAAYFCASSSTGGNQPQHFGDGTRLSIL.

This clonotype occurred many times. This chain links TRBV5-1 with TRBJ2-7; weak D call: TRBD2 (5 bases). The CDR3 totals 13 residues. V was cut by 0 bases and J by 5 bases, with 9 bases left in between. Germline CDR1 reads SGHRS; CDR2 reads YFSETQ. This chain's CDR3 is CASSLVPGNEQYV. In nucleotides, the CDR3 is TGCGCCAGCAGCTTGGTACCGGGGAACGAGCAGTACGTC.

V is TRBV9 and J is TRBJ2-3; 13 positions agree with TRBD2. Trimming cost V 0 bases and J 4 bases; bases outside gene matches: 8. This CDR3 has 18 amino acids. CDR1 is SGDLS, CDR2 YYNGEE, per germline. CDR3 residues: CASSVATGTSGVADTQYF. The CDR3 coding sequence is TGTGCCAGCAGCGTAGCTACAGGGACTAGCGGGGTCGCAGATACGCAGTATTTT.

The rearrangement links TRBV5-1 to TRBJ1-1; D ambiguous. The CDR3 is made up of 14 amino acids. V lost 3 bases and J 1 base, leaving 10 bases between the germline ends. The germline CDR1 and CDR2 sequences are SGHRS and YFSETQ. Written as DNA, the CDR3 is TGCGCCAGCAGCTCGGCGGCATCGAACACTGAAGCTTTCTTT. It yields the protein CASSSAASNTEAFF.

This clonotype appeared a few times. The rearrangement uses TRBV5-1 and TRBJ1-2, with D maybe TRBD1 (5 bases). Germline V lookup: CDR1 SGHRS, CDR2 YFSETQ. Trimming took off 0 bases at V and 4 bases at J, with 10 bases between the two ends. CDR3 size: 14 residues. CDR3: CASSLGGRAYGYTF. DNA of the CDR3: TGCGCCAGCAGCTTGGGGGGCAGGGCCTATGGCTACACCTTC.

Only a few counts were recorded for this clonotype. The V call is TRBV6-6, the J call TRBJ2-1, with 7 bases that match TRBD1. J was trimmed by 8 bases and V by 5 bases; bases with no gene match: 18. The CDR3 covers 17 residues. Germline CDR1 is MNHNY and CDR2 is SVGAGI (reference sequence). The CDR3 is CASSGQVVGVWWDEQFF. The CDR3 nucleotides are TGTGCCAGCAGTGGACAGGTCGTCGGGGTTTGGTGGGATGAGCAGTTCTTC.

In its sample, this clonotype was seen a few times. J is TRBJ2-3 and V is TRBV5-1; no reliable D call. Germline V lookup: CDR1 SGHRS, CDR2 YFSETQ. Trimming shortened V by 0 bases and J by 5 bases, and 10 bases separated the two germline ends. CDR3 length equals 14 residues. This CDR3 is CASSLGDTLDTQYF. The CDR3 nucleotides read TGCGCCAGCAGCTTGGGCGACACTCTAGATACGCAGTATTTT.